This is a list of T cell receptor beta chains from one sample in a study of chemoradiotherapy in HPV16-positive cancers. Assay used: immunoSEQ multiplex PCR; TCRdb lists only in-frame clones, some missing. The table records fewer than 25,000 clones, approximately 90% of them present only once. The source material was blood, sampled from a patient who underwent chemoradiotherapy. These receptors all stem from a human donor with HPV-associated anogenital cancer. The CDR3 runs from the conserved cysteine through the conserved F or W. The order of the fields is D gene, clone size, J gene, V gene, CDR3 DNA, CDR3 protein. The D gene is left open where the match is weak. Clone size is not always given. Where it is, it says once, few, many or a class for expanded clones.

TRBD2,-,TRBJ2-3,TRBV23-1,TGCGCCAGCAGTCAACGCAGGGCATCACCGGGACTAGCCTTCGCAGATACGCAGTATTTT,CASSQRRASPGLAFADTQYF
TRBD1,-,TRBJ1-5,TRBV19,TGTGCCAGTCGTACCCCGGGGGGACAGGGGGCTCAGCCCCAGCATTTT,CASRTPGGQGAQPQHF
-,-,TRBJ2-2,TRBV5-4,TGTGCCAGCGTCCAGGGGAACACCGGGGAGCTGTTTTTT,CASVQGNTGELFF
-,-,TRBJ2-3,TRBV14,TGTGCCAGCAGCTTTGGAGGGGCCGGGAATACGCAGTATTTT,CASSFGGAGNTQYF
-,-,TRBJ2-7,TRBV5-1,TGCGCCAGCAGCCCCGGAGGGCTAAATTCCGAGCAGTACTTC,CASSPGGLNSEQYF
-,-,TRBJ1-1,TRBV19,TGTGCCAGTAGTATCCTTAGGGATGGAAACACTGAAGCTTTCTTT,CASSILRDGNTEAFF
TRBD1,-,TRBJ2-2,TRBV4-1,TGCGCCAGCAGCCAAGGCCAGGGGGTTACCGGGGAGCTGTTTTTT,CASSQGQGVTGELFF
TRBD1,-,TRBJ1-1,TRBV19,TGTGCCAGTAAGGCCGGACAGGGCCTAAAGATAGAAGCTTTCTTT,CASKAGQGLKIEAFF
-,-,TRBJ2-7,TRBV29-1,TGCAGCGTTGTGCTGTCCTACGAGCAGTACTTC,CSVVLSYEQYF
-,-,TRBJ2-4,TRBV7-2,TGTGCCAGCAGCCCCGGGGGACAGCTCTACATTCAGTACTTC,CASSPGGQLYIQYF
TRBD1,-,TRBJ1-2,TRBV9,TGTGCCAGCAGCGAGGGACAGGGAGTGTATGGCTACACCTTC,CASSEGQGVYGYTF
TRBD1,-,TRBJ1-2,TRBV5-4,TGTGCCAGCAGCTTGATGGGACAGTTCGCCTATGGCTACACCTTC,CASSLMGQFAYGYTF
TRBD1,-,TRBJ2-5,TRBV9,TGTGCCAGCAGCGCACAGGGGGCAGGAGAGACCCAGTACTTC,CASSAQGAGETQYF
-,-,TRBJ1-4,TRBV11-2,TGTGCCAGCAGCTTAGCCCGGGCAGGGAATAATGAAAAACTGTTTTTT,CASSLARAGNNEKLFF
-,-,TRBJ2-2,TRBV5-6,TGTGCCAGCAGCCGAACCGGGGAGCTGTTTTTT,CASSRTGELFF
-,-,TRBJ2-1,TRBV18,TGTGCCAGCTCACCACCGACTAGTGGGTACAATGAGCAGTTCTTC,CASSPPTSGYNEQFF
-,-,TRBJ2-2,TRBV5-1,TGCGCCAGCAGCGTCCAGGGCTCCGGGGAGCTGTTTTTT,CASSVQGSGELFF
-,-,TRBJ1-1,TRBV29-1,TGCAGCGTTCCGGTCAATATGAACACTGAAGCTTTCTTT,CSVPVNMNTEAFF
TRBD2,-,TRBJ2-2,TRBV30,TGTGCCTGGAGTGTACGAGGGGGGACTAGCGGGACCGGGGAGCTGTTTTTT,CAWSVRGGTSGTGELFF
-,-,TRBJ1-2,TRBV29-1,TGCAGCGTTCCAGGGGTGGACTATGGCTACACCTTC,CSVPGVDYGYTF
-,once,TRBJ1-5,TRBV2,TGTGCCAGCAGTGAAACGGGGGGGCTTTACGGTCAGCCCCAGCATTTT,CASSETGGLYGQPQHF
-,-,TRBJ1-5,TRBV6-1,TGTGCCAGCAGTGATAAGGGGAGGAGGGTCAATCAGCCCCAGCATTTT,CASSDKGRRVNQPQHF
-,-,TRBJ1-1,TRBV6-5,TGTGCCAGCAGTTACGATGGAGGGGATTCTGAAGCTTTCTTT,CASSYDGGDSEAFF
-,-,TRBJ1-4,TRBV2,TGTGCCAGCAGTGAGGGAGGGACGAATGAAAAACTGTTTTTT,CASSEGGTNEKLFF
TRBD1,-,TRBJ1-2,TRBV2,TGTGCCAGCAGCCTCCGACAGGGATCTAACTATGGCTACACCTTC,CASSLRQGSNYGYTF
TRBD1,-,TRBJ1-1,TRBV9,TGTGCCAGCAGCGTAGGGACAGGGACTGAAGCTTTCTTT,CASSVGTGTEAFF
-,-,TRBJ2-5,TRBV10-3,TGTGCCATCAGAGACGAACTGCGCACCCAAGAGACCCAGTACTTC,CAIRDELRTQETQYF
-,-,TRBJ1-6,TRBV7-9,TGTGCCAGAATCCCGACAGTTAATTCACCCCTCCACTTT,CARIPTVNSPLHF
-,-,TRBJ1-1,TRBV9,TGTGCCAGCAGCGTAGCTCCTCACACTGAAGCTTTCTTT,CASSVAPHTEAFF
-,-,TRBJ1-4,TRBV5-4,TGTGCCACCCAGGGTGCAACTAATGAAAAACTGTTTTTT,CATQGATNEKLFF
TRBD1,-,TRBJ1-1,TRBV18,TGTGCCAGCTCACCCCGCTTGACAGGGGCAAACACTGAAGCTTTCTTT,CASSPRLTGANTEAFF
TRBD2,-,TRBJ2-3,TRBV7-9,TGTGCCAGCAGCGCGACTAGCGGGGGGACCTATCCTAGCACAGATACGCAGTATTTT,CASSATSGGTYPSTDTQYF
-,-,TRBJ1-1,TRBV5-1,TGCGCCAGCAGCTTGCTTCTGGGGGCCACTGAAGCTTTCTTT,CASSLLLGATEAFF
-,-,TRBJ1-5,TRBV6-1,TGTGCCAGCACCTACTACAGGGACCTGCAGCCCCAGCATTTT,CASTYYRDLQPQHF
-,-,TRBJ1-3,TRBV7-2,TGTGCCAGCAGCTCCTACGCTGGCGGCGGACTCTCTGGAAACACCATATATTTT,CASSSYAGGGLSGNTIYF
-,-,TRBJ2-2,TRBV6-5,TGTGCCAGCAGCAAAACGTATGGGGAGCTGTTTTTT,CASSKTYGELFF
-,-,TRBJ2-1,TRBV30,TGTGCCTGCAAACCGGACCGTTTAATTGCGGAGCAGTTCTTC,CACKPDRLIAEQFF
-,-,TRBJ2-7,TRBV7-9,TGTGCCAGCAGCTTTACCCGGGACAACTCCTACGAGCAGTACTTC,CASSFTRDNSYEQYF
-,-,TRBJ2-3,TRBV10-3,TGTGCCATCAGTGAGTCTTCTGCGAGCATCACAGATACGCAGTATTTT,CAISESSASITDTQYF
TRBD2,-,TRBJ2-3,TRBV7-9,TGTGCCAGCAGCCCTAGCGGGGGGGCGACAGATACGCAGTATTTT,CASSPSGGATDTQYF
-,-,TRBJ2-3,TRBV30,TGTGCCTGGAGTGTGGGGGACTCGGCCACAGATACGCAGTATTTT,CAWSVGDSATDTQYF
TRBD1,-,TRBJ2-6,TRBV5-5,TGTGCCAGCAGCTGGGGACAGAGCTCTGGGGCCAACGTCCTGACTTTC,CASSWGQSSGANVLTF
-,-,TRBJ2-3,TRBV19,TGTGCCTCCAAGGAACGGACGATCACAGATACGCAGTATTTT,CASKERTITDTQYF
-,-,TRBJ1-1,TRBV7-8,TGTGCCAGCAGACAACTAAACGGGGTAACTGAAGCTTTCTTT,CASRQLNGVTEAFF
-,-,TRBJ1-2,TRBV5-6,TGTGCCAGCAGCTCGACAGGAGCCAACTATGGCTACACCTTC,CASSSTGANYGYTF
TRBD1,-,TRBJ1-2,TRBV19,TGTGCCAGTAGACTGGGACAGAACTCTAACTATGGCTACACCTTC,CASRLGQNSNYGYTF
TRBD1,-,TRBJ1-4,TRBV19,TGTGCCAGTAGTTCCCGCCCCGACAGGGGAGGTGAAAAACTGTTTTTT,CASSSRPDRGGEKLFF
TRBD1,-,TRBJ1-6,TRBV6-5,TGTGCCAGCAGTGCACAGGGGCGCCATTCACCCCTCCACTTT,CASSAQGRHSPLHF
TRBD2,-,TRBJ2-3,TRBV7-2,TGTGCCAGCAGCTTAGTAGGGACTAGCGAGGCAGATACGCAGTATTTT,CASSLVGTSEADTQYF
-,-,TRBJ2-2,TRBV11-2,TGTGCCAGCACGCGGACATCTCCCGGGGAGCTGTTTTTT,CASTRTSPGELFF
-,-,TRBJ2-7,TRBV28,TGTGCCAGCAGTTCCGGACAGAACTACGAGCAGTACTTC,CASSSGQNYEQYF
-,once,TRBJ1-2,TRBV7-9,TGTGCCAGCAGTCTCGACAGCTATGGCTACACCTTC,CASSLDSYGYTF
-,once,TRBJ1-1,TRBV5-6,TGTGCCAGCAGCTACAGGACGGCGAACACTGAAGCTTTCTTT,CASSYRTANTEAFF
-,-,TRBJ2-3,TRBV30,TGTGCCTGGGCGGGTGACACAGATACGCAGTATTTT,CAWAGDTDTQYF
-,-,TRBJ1-1,TRBV4-1,TGCGCCAGCAGCCAAGATTTCGAGGAGGAAGCTTTCTTT,CASSQDFEEEAFF
TRBD1,once,TRBJ2-2,TRBV19,TGTGCCAGTAGTATCGGACAGGGAGGCCGCGGGGAGCTGTTTTTT,CASSIGQGGRGELFF
-,-,TRBJ2-3,TRBV9,TGTGCCAGCAGCGTAGGTCCGTCCTCCCGCACAGATACGCAGTATTTT,CASSVGPSSRTDTQYF